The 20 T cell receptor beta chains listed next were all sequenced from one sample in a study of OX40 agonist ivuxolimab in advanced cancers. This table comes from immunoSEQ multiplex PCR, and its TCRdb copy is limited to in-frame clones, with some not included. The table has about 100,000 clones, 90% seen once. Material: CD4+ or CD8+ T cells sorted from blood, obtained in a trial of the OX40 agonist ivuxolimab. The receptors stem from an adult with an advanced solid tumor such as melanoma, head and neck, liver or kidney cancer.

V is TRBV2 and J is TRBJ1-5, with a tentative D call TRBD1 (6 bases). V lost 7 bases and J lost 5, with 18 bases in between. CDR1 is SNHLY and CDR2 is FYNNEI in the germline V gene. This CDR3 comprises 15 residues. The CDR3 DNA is TGTGCCAGCACCACAGGGCCCGCAAAGGATCAGCCCCAGCATTTT. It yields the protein CASTTGPAKDQPQHF.

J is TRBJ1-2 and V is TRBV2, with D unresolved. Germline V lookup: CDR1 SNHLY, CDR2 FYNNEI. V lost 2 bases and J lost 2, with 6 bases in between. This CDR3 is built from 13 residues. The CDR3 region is CASSEWLNYGYTF. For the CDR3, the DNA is TGTGCCAGCAGTGAATGGCTAAACTATGGCTACACCTTC.

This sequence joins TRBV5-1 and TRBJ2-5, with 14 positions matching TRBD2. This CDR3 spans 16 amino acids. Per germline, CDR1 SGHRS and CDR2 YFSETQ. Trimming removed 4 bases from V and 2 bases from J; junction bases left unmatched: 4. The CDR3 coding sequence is TGCGCCAGCAGCCCCCGACTAGCGGGAGGGCAAGAGACCCAGTACTTC. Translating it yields CASSPRLAGGQETQYF.

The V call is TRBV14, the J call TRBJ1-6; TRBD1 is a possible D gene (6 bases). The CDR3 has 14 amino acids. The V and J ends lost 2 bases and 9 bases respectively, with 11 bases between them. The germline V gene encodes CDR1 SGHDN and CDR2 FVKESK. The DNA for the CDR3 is TGTGCCAGCAGCCAACACGTACAGGGTTCACCCCTCCACTTT. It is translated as CASSQHVQGSPLHF.

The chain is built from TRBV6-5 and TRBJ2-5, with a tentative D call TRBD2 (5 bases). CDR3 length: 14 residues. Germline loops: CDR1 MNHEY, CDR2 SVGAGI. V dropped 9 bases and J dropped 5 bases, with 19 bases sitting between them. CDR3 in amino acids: CASKYVGAGETQYF. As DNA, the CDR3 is TGTGCCAGTAAATATGTGGGAGCTGGGGAGACCCAGTACTTC.

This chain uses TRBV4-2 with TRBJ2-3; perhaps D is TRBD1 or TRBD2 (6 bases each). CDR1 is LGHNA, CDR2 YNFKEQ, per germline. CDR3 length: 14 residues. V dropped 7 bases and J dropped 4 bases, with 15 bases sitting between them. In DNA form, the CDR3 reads TGTGCCAGCACCCTAGGGGGGAGCGCAGATACGCAGTATTTT. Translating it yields CASTLGGSADTQYF.

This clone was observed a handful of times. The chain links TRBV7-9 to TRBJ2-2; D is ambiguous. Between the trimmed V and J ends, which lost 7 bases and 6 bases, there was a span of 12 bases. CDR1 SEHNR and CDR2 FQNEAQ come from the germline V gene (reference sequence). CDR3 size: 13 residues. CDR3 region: CASIPGGSGELFF. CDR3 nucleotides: TGTGCCAGCATTCCCGGTGGGTCCGGGGAGCTGTTTTTT.

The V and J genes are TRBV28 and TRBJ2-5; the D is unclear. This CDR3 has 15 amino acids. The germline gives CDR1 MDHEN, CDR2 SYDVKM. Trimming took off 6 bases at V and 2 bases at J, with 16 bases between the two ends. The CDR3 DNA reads TGTGCCAGCAGCCCCCCCTGGGGTTTACAAGAGACCCAGTACTTC. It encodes CASSPPWGLQETQYF. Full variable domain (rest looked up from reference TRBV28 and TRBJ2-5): DVKVTQSSRYLVKRTGEKVFLECVQDMDHENMFWYRQDPGLGLRLIYFSYDVKMKEKGDIPEGYSVSREKKERFSLILESASTNQTSMYLCASSPPWGLQETQYFGPGTRLLVL.

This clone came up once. This chain's CDR3 is CASSTTGRTEAFF. CDR3 nucleotides: TGTGCCAGCAGCACTACAGGGCGCACTGAAGCTTTCTTT. The genes are TRBV7-2 and TRBJ1-1; D is possibly TRBD1 (6 bases). The CDR3 loop spans 13 amino acids. The V gene's germline CDR1 is SGHTA and CDR2 FQGNSA. Trimming pared 5 bases from V and 4 bases from J, leaving 11 bases between.

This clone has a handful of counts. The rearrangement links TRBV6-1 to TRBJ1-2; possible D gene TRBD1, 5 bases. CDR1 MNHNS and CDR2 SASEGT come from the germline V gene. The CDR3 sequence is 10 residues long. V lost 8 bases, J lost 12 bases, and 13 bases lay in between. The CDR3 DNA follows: TGTGCCAGCGGACAAGTCGAAGACACCTTC. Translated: CASGQVEDTF.

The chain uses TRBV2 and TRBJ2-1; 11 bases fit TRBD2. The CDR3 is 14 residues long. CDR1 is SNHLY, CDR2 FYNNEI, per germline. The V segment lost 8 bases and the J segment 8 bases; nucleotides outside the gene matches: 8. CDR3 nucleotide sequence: TGTGCCAGCCACCGACTAGCGGGAAGATATGAGCAGTTCTTC. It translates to CASHRLAGRYEQFF.

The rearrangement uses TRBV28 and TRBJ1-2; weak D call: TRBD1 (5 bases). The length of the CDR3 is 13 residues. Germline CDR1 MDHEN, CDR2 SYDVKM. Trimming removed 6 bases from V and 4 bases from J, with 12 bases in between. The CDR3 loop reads CASRISGAYGYTF. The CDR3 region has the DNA TGTGCCAGCAGAATCTCCGGGGCCTATGGCTACACCTTC.

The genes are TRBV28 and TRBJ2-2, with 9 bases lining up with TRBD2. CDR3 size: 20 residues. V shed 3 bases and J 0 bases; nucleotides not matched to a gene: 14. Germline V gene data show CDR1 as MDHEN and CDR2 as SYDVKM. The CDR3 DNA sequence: TGTGCCAGCAGTTTCGTTTCGACAGGGACTAGCCGTTCGAACACCGGGGAGCTGTTTTTT. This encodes CASSFVSTGTSRSNTGELFF.

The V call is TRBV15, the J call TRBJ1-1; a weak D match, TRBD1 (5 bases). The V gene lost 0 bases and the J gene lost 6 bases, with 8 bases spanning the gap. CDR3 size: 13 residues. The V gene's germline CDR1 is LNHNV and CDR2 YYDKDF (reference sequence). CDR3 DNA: TGTGCCACCAGCAGAGAAGGGGACGCTGAAGCTTTCTTT. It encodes CATSREGDAEAFF.

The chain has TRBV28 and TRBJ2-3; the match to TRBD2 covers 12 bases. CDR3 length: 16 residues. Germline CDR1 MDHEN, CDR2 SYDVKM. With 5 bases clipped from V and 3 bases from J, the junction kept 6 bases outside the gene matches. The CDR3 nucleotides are TGTGCCAGCAGTACCCGACTAGCGGGGGCGACAGATACGCAGTATTTT. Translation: CASSTRLAGATDTQYF.

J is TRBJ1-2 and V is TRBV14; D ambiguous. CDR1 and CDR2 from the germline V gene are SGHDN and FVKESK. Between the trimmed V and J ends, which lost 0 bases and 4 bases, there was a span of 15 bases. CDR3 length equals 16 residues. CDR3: CASSQDLGPQLYGYTF. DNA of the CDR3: TGTGCCAGCAGCCAAGATCTAGGACCGCAACTCTATGGCTACACCTTC.

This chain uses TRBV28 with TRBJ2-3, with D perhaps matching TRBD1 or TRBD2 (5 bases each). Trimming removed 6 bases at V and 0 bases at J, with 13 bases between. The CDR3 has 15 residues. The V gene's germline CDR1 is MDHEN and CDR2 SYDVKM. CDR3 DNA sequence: TGTGCCAGCAGGGGGGTAGCGCTGAGCACAGATACGCAGTATTTT. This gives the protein CASRGVALSTDTQYF.

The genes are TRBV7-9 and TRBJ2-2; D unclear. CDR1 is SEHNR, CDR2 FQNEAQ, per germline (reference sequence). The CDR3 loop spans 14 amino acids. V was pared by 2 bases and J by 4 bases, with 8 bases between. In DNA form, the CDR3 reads TGTGCCAGCAGCTTATCGCAGATCACCGGGGAGCTGTTTTTT. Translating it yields CASSLSQITGELFF.

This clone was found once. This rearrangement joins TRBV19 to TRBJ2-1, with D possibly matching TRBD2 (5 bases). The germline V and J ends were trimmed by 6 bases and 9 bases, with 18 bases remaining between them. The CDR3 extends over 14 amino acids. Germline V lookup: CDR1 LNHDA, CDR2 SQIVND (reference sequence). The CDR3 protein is CASSTGEFISEQFF. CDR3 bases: TGTGCCAGTAGCACCGGGGAATTTATCAGTGAGCAGTTCTTC. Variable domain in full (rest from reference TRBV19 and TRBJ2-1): DGGITQSPKYLFRKEGQNVTLSCEQNLNHDAMYWYRQDPGQGLRLIYYSQIVNDFQKGDIAEGYSVSREKKESFPLTVTSAQKNPTAFYLCASSTGEFISEQFFGPGTRLTVL.

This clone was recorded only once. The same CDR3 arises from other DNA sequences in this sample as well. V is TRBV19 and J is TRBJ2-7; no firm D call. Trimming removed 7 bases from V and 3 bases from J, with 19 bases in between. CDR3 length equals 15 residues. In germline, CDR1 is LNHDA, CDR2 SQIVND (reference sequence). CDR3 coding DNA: TGTGCCAGTACCAAAGGTGGGGAACTCGGCTACGAGCAGTACTTC. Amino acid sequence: CASTKGGELGYEQYF. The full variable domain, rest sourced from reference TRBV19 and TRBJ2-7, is DGGITQSPKYLFRKEGQNVTLSCEQNLNHDAMYWYRQDPGQGLRLIYYSQIVNDFQKGDIAEGYSVSREKKESFPLTVTSAQKNPTAFYLCASTKGGELGYEQYFGPGTRLTVT.